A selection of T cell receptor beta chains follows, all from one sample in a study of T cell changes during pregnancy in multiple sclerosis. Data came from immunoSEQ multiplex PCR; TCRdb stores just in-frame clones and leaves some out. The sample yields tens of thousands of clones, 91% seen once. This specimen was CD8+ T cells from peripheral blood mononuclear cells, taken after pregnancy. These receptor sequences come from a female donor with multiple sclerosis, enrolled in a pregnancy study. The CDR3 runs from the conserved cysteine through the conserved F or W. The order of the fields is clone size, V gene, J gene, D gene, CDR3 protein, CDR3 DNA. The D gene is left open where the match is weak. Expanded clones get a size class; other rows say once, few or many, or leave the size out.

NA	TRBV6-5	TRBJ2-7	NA	CASSYGSPYEQYF	TGTGCCAGCAGTTACGGCTCACCCTACGAGCAGTACTTC
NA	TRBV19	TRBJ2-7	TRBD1	CASSPLGTASYEQYF	TGTGCCAGTAGTCCCTTGGGGACAGCCTCCTACGAGCAGTACTTC
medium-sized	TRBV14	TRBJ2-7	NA	CASSPYNDRNEQYF	TGTGCCAGCAGCCCATATAATGACAGGAATGAGCAGTACTTC
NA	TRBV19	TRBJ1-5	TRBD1	CASSIGGRDRYYRFGNQPQHF	TGTGCCAGTAGTATCGGAGGCCGGGACAGATATTATAGATTTGGCAATCAGCCCCAGCATTTT
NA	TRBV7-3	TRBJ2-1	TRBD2	CASSSGASGGWDEQFF	TGTGCCAGCAGCTCGGGGGCTAGCGGGGGGTGGGATGAGCAGTTCTTC
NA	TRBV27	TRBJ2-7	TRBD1	CASHHWDSSYEQYF	TGTGCCAGCCACCACTGGGACAGCTCCTACGAGCAGTACTTC
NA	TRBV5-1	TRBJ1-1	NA	CASSLEADEAFF	TGCGCCAGCAGCTTGGAGGCGGATGAAGCTTTCTTT
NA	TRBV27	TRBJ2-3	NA	CASSSWRGRSTDTQYF	TGTGCCAGCAGCTCTTGGCGGGGGCGGTCCACAGATACGCAGTATTTT
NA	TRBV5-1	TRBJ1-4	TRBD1	CASSWTGQGGEKLFF	TGCGCCAGCAGCTGGACGGGACAGGGTGGTGAAAAACTGTTTTTT
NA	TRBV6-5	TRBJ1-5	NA	CASSSNLGGNQPQHF	TGTGCCAGCAGTTCGAACCTCGGGGGGAATCAGCCCCAGCATTTT
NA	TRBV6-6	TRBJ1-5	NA	CASATEGYQPQHF	TGTGCCAGCGCCACGGAGGGGTATCAGCCCCAGCATTTT
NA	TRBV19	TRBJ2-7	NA	CATSAGSYEQYF	TGTGCCACCTCGGCGGGTTCCTACGAGCAGTACTTC
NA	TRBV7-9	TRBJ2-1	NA	CASSLGTANEQFF	TGTGCCAGCAGCTTAGGGACAGCTAATGAGCAGTTCTTC
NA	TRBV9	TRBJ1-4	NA	CASSVVLRRQSNEKLFF	TGTGCCAGCAGCGTAGTATTAAGGAGACAGAGTAATGAAAAACTGTTTTTT
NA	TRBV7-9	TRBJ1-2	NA	CASNFERGTLYGYTF	TGTGCCAGCAACTTCGAAAGGGGAACCCTATATGGCTACACCTTC
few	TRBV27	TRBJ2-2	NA	CASSLGGRNTGELFF	TGTGCCAGCAGTTTAGGGGGCAGGAACACCGGGGAGCTGTTTTTT
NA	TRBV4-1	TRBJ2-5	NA	CASSQETGQETQYF	TGCGCCAGCAGCCAAGAAACAGGGCAAGAGACCCAGTACTTC
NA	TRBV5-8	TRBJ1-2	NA	CASSWRGANYGYTF	TGTGCCAGCAGCTGGAGGGGAGCTAACTATGGCTACACCTTC
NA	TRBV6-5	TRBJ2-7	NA	CASSYSTAYEQYF	TGTGCCAGCAGTTATTCTACTGCCTACGAGCAGTACTTC
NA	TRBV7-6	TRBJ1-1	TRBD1	CASSPWDSEAFF	TGTGCCAGCAGTCCGTGGGACAGTGAAGCTTTCTTT
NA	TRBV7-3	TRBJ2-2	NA	CASSLLGIGQNTGELFF	TGTGCCAGCAGCTTATTGGGAATAGGACAGAACACCGGGGAGCTGTTTTTT
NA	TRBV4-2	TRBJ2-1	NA	CASSQTNRESSYNEQFF	TGTGCCAGCAGCCAGACCAACAGGGAAAGCTCCTACAATGAGCAGTTCTTC
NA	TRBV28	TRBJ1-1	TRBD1	CASSFRTGRDLYTEAFF	TGTGCCAGCAGTTTCAGGACAGGGAGAGACTTGTACACTGAAGCTTTCTTT
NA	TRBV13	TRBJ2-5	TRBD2	CASSLEREGYQETQYF	TGTGCCAGCAGCTTAGAGCGGGAGGGATACCAAGAGACCCAGTACTTC
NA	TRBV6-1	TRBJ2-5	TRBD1	CASSELGQGSYQETQYF	TGTGCCAGCAGTGAATTGGGACAGGGGAGTTATCAAGAGACCCAGTACTTC
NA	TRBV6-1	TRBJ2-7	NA	CASSDFRYYEQYF	TGTGCCAGCAGTGATTTCAGATATTACGAGCAGTACTTC
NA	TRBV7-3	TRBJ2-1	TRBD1	CASSFAGQGYNEQFF	TGTGCCAGCAGCTTTGCGGGACAGGGTTACAATGAGCAGTTCTTC
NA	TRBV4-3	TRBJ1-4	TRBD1	CASSQTDRANEKLFF	TGCGCCAGCAGCCAGACGGACAGGGCTAATGAAAAACTGTTTTTT
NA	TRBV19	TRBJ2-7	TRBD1	CASSPDRVLHEQYF	TGTGCCAGTAGCCCGGACAGGGTTCTCCACGAGCAGTACTTC
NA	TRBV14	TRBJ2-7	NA	CASSDGMRGPHEQYF	TGTGCCAGCAGCGACGGTATGAGAGGGCCCCACGAGCAGTACTTC
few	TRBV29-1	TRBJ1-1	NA	CSGEQGWGTEAFF	TGCAGCGGCGAACAGGGATGGGGCACTGAAGCTTTCTTT
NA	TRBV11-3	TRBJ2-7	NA	CASSSNGYEQYF	TGTGCCAGCAGCTCCAACGGCTACGAGCAGTACTTC
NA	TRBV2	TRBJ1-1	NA	CASSADSPRLWAFF	TGTGCCAGCAGCGCTGACAGCCCGCGTTTATGGGCTTTCTTT
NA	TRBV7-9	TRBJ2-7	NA	CASSLAKSSYEQYF	TGTGCCAGCAGCTTAGCCAAGAGCTCCTACGAGCAGTACTTC
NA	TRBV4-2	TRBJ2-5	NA	CASSQEHRVQETQYF	TGTGCCAGCAGCCAAGAACACAGGGTACAAGAGACCCAGTACTTC
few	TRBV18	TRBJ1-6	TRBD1	CASSPRDRTYNSPLHF	TGTGCCAGCTCACCACGGGACAGGACCTATAATTCACCCCTCCACTTT
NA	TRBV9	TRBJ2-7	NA	CASSVYGGDYEQYF	TGTGCCAGCAGCGTATACGGCGGAGACTACGAGCAGTACTTC
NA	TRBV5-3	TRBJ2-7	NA	CARSLPGSYEQYF	TGTGCCAGAAGCTTGCCGGGCTCCTACGAGCAGTACTTC
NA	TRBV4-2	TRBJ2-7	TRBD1	CASSPTGGEQYF	TGTGCCAGCAGCCCGACAGGGGGCGAGCAGTACTTC
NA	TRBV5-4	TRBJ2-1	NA	CASSPTDNEQFF	TGTGCCAGCAGCCCGACAGACAATGAGCAGTTCTTC
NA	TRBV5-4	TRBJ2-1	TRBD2	CASSISGNEQFF	TGTGCCAGCAGCATTAGCGGGAATGAGCAGTTCTTC
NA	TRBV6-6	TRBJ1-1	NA	CASRERRMNTEAFF	TGTGCCAGCAGGGAGCGGAGAATGAACACTGAAGCTTTCTTT
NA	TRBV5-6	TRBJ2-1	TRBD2	CASSLAGGPVVDEQFF	TGTGCCAGCAGCTTGGCGGGGGGGCCGGTTGTGGATGAGCAGTTCTTC
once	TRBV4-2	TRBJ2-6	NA	CASSQDESGANVLTF	TGTGCCAGCAGCCAAGATGAGTCTGGGGCCAACGTCCTGACTTTC
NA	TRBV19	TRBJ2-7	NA	CASSGRPSYEQYF	TGTGCCAGTAGTGGGAGGCCTTCTTACGAGCAGTACTTC
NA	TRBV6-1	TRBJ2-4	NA	CASHSVGQNIQYF	TGTGCCAGTCATAGTGTGGGCCAAAACATTCAGTACTTC
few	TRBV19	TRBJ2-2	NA	CASDPGAGELFF	TGTGCCAGTGACCCGGGGGCCGGGGAGCTGTTTTTT
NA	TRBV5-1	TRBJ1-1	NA	CASSLRVGVAGTEAFF	TGCGCCAGCAGCTTGAGGGTGGGGGTAGCGGGCACTGAAGCTTTCTTT
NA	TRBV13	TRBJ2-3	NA	CASSPDTDTQYF	TGTGCCAGCAGTCCAGACACAGATACGCAGTATTTT
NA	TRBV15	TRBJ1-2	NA	CATSRSGTPAYTF	TGTGCCACCAGCAGATCCGGGACACCCGCCTACACCTTC
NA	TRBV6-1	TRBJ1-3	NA	CASSEAGNSGNTIYF	TGTGCCAGCAGTGAAGCGGGCAATAGTGGAAACACCATATATTTT
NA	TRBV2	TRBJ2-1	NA	CASSRGGDFSYNEQFF	TGTGCCAGCAGCCGGGGAGGAGACTTCTCCTACAATGAGCAGTTCTTC
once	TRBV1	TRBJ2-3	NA	CTSSQGTSEKGNTQYF	TGCACCAGCAGCCAGGGAACTAGCGAAAAGGGGAATACGCAGTATTTT
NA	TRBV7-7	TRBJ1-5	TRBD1	CASSLGTGQPQHF	TGTGCCAGCAGCCTAGGGACAGGACAGCCCCAGCATTTT
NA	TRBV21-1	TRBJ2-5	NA	CASSTRTAKETQYF	TGTGCCAGCAGCACCCGGACAGCGAAAGAGACCCAGTACTTC
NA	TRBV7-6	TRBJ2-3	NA	CASSPTRADTQYF	TGTGCCAGCAGCCCAACTAGAGCAGATACGCAGTATTTT
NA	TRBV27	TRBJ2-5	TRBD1	CASSDPGTGWETQYF	TGTGCCAGCAGTGATCCCGGGACAGGGTGGGAGACCCAGTACTTC
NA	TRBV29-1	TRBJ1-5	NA	CSAVSGGNQPQHF	TGCAGCGCGGTCTCAGGGGGCAATCAGCCCCAGCATTTT
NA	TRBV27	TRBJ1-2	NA	CASSWKQGANYGYTF	TGTGCCAGCAGTTGGAAACAGGGAGCTAACTATGGCTACACCTTC